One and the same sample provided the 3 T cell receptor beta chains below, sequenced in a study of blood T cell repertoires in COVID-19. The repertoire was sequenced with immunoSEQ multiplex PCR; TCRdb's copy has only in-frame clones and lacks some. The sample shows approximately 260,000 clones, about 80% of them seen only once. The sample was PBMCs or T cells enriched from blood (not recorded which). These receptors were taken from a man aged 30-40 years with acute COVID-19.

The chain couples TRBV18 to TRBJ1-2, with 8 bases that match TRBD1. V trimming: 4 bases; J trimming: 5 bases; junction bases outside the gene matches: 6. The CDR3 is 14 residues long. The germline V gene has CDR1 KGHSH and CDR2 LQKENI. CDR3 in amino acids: CASSQQGVGYGYTF. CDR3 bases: TGTGCCAGCTCACAACAGGGGGTAGGATATGGCTACACCTTC.

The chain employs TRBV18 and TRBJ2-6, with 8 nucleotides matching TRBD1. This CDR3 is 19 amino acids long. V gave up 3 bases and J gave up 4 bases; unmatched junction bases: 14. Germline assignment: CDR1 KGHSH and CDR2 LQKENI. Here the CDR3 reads CASSPILARGLSGANVLTF. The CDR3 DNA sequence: TGTGCCAGCTCACCGATCTTGGCCAGGGGGCTTTCAGGGGCCAACGTCCTGACTTTC.

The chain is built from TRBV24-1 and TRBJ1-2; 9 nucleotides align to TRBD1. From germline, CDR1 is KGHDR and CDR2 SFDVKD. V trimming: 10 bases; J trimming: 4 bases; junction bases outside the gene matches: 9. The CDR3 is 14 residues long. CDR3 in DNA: TGTGCCACGAATTCGGGGACAGGGATCTATGGCTACACCTTC. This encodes CATNSGTGIYGYTF.